These 5 T cell receptor beta chains were sequenced from one sample in a study of blood T cell repertoires in COVID-19. TCRdb's table, derived via immunoSEQ multiplex PCR, lists solely in-frame clones and lacks some. The table shows 200,000 to 300,000 clones, with about 85% occurring only once. The sample was peripheral blood. All receptors come from a woman aged 55-69 years with active or convalescent COVID-19.

This clone has at least ten counts. The sample holds other DNA sequences that translate to the same CDR3. The chain uses TRBV11-3 and TRBJ2-1; TRBD2 agrees at 11 bases. After removal of 1 base from V and 3 bases from J, the junction contained 2 bases not matched to a gene. Germline-derived CDR1 and CDR2 are SGHNT and YENEEA. The CDR3 spans 16 residues. CDR3 nucleotides: TGTGCCAGCAGCTTAGGACTAGCGGGGATCTACAATGAGCAGTTCTTC. Its translation: CASSLGLAGIYNEQFF. Complete variable domain (other parts from reference TRBV11-3 and TRBJ2-1): EAGVVQSPRYKIIEKKQPVAFWCNPISGHNTLYWYLQNLGQGPELLIRYENEEAVDDSQLPKDRFSAERLKGVDSTLKIQPAELGDSAVYLCASSLGLAGIYNEQFFGPGTRLTVL.

CDR3 loop: CASSNIGGGADTQYF. The CDR3 nucleotides are TGTGCCAGCAGCAACATAGGGGGTGGGGCAGATACGCAGTATTTT. The V call is TRBV7-9, the J call TRBJ2-3; perhaps TRBD1 as D (6 bases). The CDR3 runs to 15 residues. Germline V gene sequence: CDR1 SEHNR, CDR2 FQNEAQ (reference sequence). Trimming pared 5 bases from V and 4 bases from J, leaving 16 bases between.

The chain employs TRBV7-2 and TRBJ2-6; D perhaps matches TRBD2 (6 bases). The V gene lost 4 bases and the J gene lost 2 bases, with 21 bases spanning the gap. Germline values: CDR1 SGHTA, CDR2 FQGNSA. This CDR3 is 19 amino acids long. CDR3: CASSYPGEVLAAGANVLTF. For the CDR3, the DNA is TGTGCCAGCAGCTACCCTGGGGAGGTTCTGGCGGCTGGGGCCAACGTCCTGACTTTC.

The chain combines TRBV7-2 with TRBJ2-3, with D tentatively TRBD2 (6 bases). V lost 4 bases and J lost 1, with 12 bases in between. The CDR3 is 15 residues long. Germline V gene lookup returns CDR1 SGHTA and CDR2 FQGNSA. In DNA, the CDR3 is TGTGCCAGCAGCTGGGTATCGGGGGGCACAGATACGCAGTATTTT. Translation gives CASSWVSGGTDTQYF.

This chain links TRBV19 with TRBJ2-7, with a weak D call TRBD1 (5 bases). The CDR3 loop spans 12 amino acids. V lost 5 bases and J lost 3, with 8 bases in between. Germline loops: CDR1 LNHDA, CDR2 SQIVND (reference sequence). Here the CDR3 reads CASSVTGYEQYF. The CDR3 DNA is TGTGCCAGTAGTGTAACAGGCTACGAGCAGTACTTC.